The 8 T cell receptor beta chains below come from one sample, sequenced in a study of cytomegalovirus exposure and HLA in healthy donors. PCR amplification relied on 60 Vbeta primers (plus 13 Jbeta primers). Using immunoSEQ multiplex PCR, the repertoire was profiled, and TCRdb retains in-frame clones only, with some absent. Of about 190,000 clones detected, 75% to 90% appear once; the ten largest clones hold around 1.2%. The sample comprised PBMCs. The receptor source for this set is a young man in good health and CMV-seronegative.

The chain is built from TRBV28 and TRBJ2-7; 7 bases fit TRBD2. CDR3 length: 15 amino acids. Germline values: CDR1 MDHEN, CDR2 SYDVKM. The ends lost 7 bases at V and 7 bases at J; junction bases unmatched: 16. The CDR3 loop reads CASNDLRGSTREQYF. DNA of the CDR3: TGTGCCAGCAATGATTTGCGGGGGTCAACGCGGGAGCAGTACTTC.

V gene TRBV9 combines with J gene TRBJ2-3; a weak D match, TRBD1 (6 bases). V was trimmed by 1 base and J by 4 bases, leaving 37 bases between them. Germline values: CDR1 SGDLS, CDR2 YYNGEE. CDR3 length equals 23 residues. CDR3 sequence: CASSVPSLQGNDFEALSADTQYF. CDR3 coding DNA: TGTGCCAGCAGCGTACCTTCCTTACAGGGCAATGACTTTGAAGCTCTTTCTGCAGATACGCAGTATTTT.

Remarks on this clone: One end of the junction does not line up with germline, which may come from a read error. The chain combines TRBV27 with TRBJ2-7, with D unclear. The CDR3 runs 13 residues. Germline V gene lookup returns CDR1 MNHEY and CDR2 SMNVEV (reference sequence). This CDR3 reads CANSPLDNYEQYF. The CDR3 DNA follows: TGTGCCAACAGTCCCCTTGACAACTACGAGCAGTACTTC.

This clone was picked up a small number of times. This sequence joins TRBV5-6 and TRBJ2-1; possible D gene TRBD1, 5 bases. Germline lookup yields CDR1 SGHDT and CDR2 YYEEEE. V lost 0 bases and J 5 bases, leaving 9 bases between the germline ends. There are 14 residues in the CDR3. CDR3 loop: CASSLGQTNNEQFF. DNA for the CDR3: TGTGCCAGCAGCTTGGGACAGACCAACAATGAGCAGTTCTTC.

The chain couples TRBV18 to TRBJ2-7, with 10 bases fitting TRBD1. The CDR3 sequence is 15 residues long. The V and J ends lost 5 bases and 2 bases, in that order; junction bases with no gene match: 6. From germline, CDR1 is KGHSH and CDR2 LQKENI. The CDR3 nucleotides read TGTGCCAGCTCAATACGAGGACAGGGGGCCTACGAGCAGTACTTC. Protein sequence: CASSIRGQGAYEQYF.

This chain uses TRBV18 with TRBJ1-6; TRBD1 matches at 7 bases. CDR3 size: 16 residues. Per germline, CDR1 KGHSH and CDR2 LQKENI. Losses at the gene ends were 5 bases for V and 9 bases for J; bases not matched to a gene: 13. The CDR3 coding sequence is TGTGCCAGCTCAGCAAAGACAGGGCCCAGGGGTTCACCCCTCCACTTT. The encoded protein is CASSAKTGPRGSPLHF.

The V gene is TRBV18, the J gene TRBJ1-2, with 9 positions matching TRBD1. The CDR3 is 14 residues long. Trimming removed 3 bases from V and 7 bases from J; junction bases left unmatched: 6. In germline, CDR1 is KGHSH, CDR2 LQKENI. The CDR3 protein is CASSPRTGAVGYTF. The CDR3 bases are TGTGCCAGCTCACCTCGGACAGGGGCTGTTGGCTACACCTTC. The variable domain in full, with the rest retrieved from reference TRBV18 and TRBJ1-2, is NAGVMQNPRHLVRRRGQEARLRCSPMKGHSHVYWYRQLPEEGLKFMVYLQKENIIDESGMPKERFSAEFPKEGPSILRIQQVVRGDSAAYFCASSPRTGAVGYTFGSGTRLTVV.

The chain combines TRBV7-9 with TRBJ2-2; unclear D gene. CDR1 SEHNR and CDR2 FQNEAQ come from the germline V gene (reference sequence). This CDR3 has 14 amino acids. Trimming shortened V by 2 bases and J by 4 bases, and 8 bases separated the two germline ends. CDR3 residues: CASSLTRATGELFF. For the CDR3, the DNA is TGTGCCAGCAGCTTAACCCGAGCCACCGGGGAGCTGTTTTTT.